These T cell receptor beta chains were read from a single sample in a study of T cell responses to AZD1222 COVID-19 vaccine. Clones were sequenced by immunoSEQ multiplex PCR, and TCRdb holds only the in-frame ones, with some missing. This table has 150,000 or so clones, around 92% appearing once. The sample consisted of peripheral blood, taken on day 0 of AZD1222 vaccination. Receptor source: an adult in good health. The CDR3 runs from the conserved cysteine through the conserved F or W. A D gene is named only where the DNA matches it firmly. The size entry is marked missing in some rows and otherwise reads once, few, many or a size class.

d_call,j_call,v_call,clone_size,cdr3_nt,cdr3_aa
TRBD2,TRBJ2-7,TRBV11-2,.,TGTGCCAGCAGCTTAGGTACTAGCGCCTACGAGCAGTACTTC,CASSLGTSAYEQYF
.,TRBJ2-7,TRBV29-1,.,TGCAGCGTTGTACAGGGACGACCCTACGAGCAGTACTTC,CSVVQGRPYEQYF
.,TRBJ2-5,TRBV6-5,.,TGTGCCAGCAGTTACTCAGAGACCCAGTACTTC,CASSYSETQYF
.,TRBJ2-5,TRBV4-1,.,TGCGCCAGCAGCCAATCTTGGGGGGCCGGCCAAGAGACCCAGTACTTC,CASSQSWGAGQETQYF
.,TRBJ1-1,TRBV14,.,TGTGCCAGCAGCCAAGTCGGTCTCAGAATGAACACTGAAGCTTTCTTT,CASSQVGLRMNTEAFF
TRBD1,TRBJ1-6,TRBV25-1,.,TGTGCCACCCGGACAGGGGACTCACCCCTCCACTTT,CATRTGDSPLHF
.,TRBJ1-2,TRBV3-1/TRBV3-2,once,TGTGCCAGCACCCGGCAGGAGGGTAAAATGGACTATGGCTACACCTTC,CASTRQEGKMDYGYTF
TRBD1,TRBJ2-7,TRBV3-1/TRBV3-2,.,TGTGCCAGCAGCCAAGGTGGGACAGCATATACCTACGAGCAGTACTTC,CASSQGGTAYTYEQYF
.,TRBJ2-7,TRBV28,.,TGTGCCAGCAGTTTGGGTGCCTACGAGCAGTACTTC,CASSLGAYEQYF
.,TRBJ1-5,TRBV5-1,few,TGCGCCAGCAGCTTCCTGGGGACTCCGAATCAGCCCCAGCATTTT,CASSFLGTPNQPQHF
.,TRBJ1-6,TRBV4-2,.,TGTGCCAGCAGCCAACCTACAGGGTTGCAGGGTTCACCCCTCCACTTT,CASSQPTGLQGSPLHF